The T cell receptor beta chain described here comes from a study of cytotoxic CD8 clonotypes in ibrutinib-treated CLL. Background on the study: Within the patient group, about a dozen were relapsed/refractory and about 15 treatment-naive, and some 18 were IGHV unmutated. Following a median roughly 12 months of treatment, with a range of 6 to 36, response samples were taken. Study-level points and caveats: Whereas clonality rose at ibrutinib response, it declined toward baseline at progression. Public clonotypes, rarely seen, contracted or held steady on treatment.

This CDR3 has 15 residues. Germline CDR1 is SGHDN and CDR2 is FVKESK. The ends lost 3 bases at V and 1 base at J; junction bases unmatched: 5. With regard to this clone: What it recognizes is unknown.

Only in-frame clones appear in the TCRdb table, and some are missing; sequencing was by immunoSEQ multiplex PCR. The sample has about 22,000 clones; approximately 77% are singletons. Sequenced material: PBMCs, taken before ibrutinib treatment. The origin of this receptor is a human donor with chronic lymphocytic leukemia. The V call is TRBV14, the J call TRBJ2-5; 7 bases line up with TRBD2. As DNA, the CDR3 is TGTGCCAGCAGCCATCTCGGGACTACCCAAGAGACCCAGTACTTC. Residues: CASSHLGTTQETQYF.